The T cell receptor beta chain under discussion was sequenced for a study of blood T cells in healthy people across ages. Sample-barcoded 5' priming and a J-beta primer mix drove a second PCR of roughly 7 to 11 cycles. One entry per CDR3 protein, called by TCRdb with MiXCR from the 5' RACE reads. The table shows approximately 830,000 distinct CDR3 sequences, with 55% to 65% occurring only once. A word on this clonotype: Its antigen is not identified.

From germline, CDR1 is SGHTA and CDR2 FQGNSA. There are 14 residues in the CDR3. The ends lost 5 bases at V and 3 bases at J; junction bases unmatched: 5. Notes on the study in general: It was held that the diversity estimates obtained from one million T cells were underestimates.

The V call is TRBV7-2, the J call TRBJ2-7; 9 nucleotides match TRBD1. Sequenced input: blood. The sequence was obtained from a man between 25 and 39 years old in good health. In nucleotides, the CDR3 is TGTGCCAGCAGCAGTCAGACAGGGGGCTACGAGCAGTACTTC. Amino acid sequence: CASSSQTGGYEQYF.